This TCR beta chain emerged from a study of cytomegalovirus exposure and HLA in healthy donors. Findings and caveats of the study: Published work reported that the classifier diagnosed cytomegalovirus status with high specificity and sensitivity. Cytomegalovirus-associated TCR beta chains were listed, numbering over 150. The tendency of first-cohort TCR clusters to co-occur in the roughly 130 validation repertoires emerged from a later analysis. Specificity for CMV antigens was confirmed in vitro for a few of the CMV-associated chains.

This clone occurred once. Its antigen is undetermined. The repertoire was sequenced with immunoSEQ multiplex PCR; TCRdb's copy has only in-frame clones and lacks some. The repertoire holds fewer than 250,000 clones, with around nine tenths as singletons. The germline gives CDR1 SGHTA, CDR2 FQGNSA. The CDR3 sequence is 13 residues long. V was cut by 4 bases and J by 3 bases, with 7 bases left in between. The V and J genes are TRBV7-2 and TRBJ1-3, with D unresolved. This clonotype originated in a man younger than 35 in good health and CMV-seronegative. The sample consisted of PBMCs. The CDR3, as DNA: TGTGCCAGCAGCTATCAGTTTGGAAACACCATATATTTT. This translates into CASSYQFGNTIYF. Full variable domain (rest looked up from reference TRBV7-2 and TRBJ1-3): GAGVSQSPSNKVTEKGKDVELRCDPISGHTALYWYRQSLGQGLEFLIYFQGNSAPDKSGLPSDRFSAERTGGSVSTLTIQRTQQEDSAVYLCASSYQFGNTIYFGEGSWLTVV.